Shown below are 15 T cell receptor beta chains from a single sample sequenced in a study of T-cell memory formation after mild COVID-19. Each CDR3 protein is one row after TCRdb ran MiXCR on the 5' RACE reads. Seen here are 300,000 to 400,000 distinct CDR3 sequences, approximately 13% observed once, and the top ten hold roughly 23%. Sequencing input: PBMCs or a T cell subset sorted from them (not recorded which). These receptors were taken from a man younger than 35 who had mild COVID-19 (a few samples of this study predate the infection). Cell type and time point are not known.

Here the CDR3 DNA reads TGTGCCAGCAGCTGGGAGAGCGGGGTCTCCTACGAGCAGTACTTC. It translates to CASSWESGVSYEQYF. V and J are TRBV13 and TRBJ2-7, with TRBD2 identical over 7 bases. After removal of 4 bases from V and 0 bases from J, the junction contained 6 bases not matched to a gene. The CDR3 sequence is 15 residues long. Germline-derived CDR1 and CDR2 are PRHDT and FYEKMQ (reference sequence).

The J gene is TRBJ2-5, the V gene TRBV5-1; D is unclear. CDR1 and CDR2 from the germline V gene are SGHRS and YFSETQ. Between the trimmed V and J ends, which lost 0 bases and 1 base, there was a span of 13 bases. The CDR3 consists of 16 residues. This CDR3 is CASSLAGRRIQETQYF. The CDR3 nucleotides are TGCGCCAGCAGCTTGGCCGGGCGGAGAATCCAAGAGACCCAGTACTTC.

CDR3 region: CASSVVSDGEAFF. The CDR3 nucleotides are TGTGCCAGCAGCGTAGTGTCCGACGGAGAAGCTTTCTTT. The rearrangement joins TRBV9 to TRBJ1-1; no firm D call. V shed 0 bases and J shed 8 bases, with 11 bases lying between them. CDR3 length equals 13 residues. In germline, CDR1 is SGDLS, CDR2 YYNGEE.

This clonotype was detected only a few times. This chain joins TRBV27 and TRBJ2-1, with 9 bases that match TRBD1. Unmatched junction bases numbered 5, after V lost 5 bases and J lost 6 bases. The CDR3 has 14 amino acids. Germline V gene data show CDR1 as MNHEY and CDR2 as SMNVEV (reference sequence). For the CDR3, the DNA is TGTGCCAGCAGTCCACAGGGGGCGGTCAATGAGCAGTTCTTC. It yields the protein CASSPQGAVNEQFF.

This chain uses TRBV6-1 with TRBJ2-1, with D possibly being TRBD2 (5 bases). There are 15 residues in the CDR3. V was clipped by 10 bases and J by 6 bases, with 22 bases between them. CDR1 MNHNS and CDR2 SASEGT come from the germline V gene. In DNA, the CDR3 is TGTGCCATCCGACCCCCGGGGTACTTTTCCAATGAGCAGTTCTTC. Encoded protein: CAIRPPGYFSNEQFF.

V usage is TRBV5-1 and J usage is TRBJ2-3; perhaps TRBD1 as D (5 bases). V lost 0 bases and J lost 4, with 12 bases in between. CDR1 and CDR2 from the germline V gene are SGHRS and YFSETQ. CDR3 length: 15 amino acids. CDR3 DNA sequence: TGCGCCAGCAGCTTGGGTCAGGGATTTGCAGATACGCAGTATTTT. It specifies CASSLGQGFADTQYF.

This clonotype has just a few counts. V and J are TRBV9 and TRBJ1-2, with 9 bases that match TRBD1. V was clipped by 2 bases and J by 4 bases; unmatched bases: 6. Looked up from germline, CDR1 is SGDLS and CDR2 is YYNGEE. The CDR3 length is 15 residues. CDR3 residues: CASSVTGGQGYGYTF. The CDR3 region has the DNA TGTGCCAGCAGCGTCACAGGGGGCCAGGGCTATGGCTACACCTTC.

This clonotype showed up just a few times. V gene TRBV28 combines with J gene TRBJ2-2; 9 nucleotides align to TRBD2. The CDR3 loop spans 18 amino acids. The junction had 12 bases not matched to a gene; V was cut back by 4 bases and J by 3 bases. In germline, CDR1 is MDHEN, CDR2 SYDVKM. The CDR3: CASSSTRLAGDDTGELFF. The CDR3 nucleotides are TGTGCCAGCAGTTCCACCCGCTTAGCGGGGGACGACACCGGGGAGCTGTTTTTT.

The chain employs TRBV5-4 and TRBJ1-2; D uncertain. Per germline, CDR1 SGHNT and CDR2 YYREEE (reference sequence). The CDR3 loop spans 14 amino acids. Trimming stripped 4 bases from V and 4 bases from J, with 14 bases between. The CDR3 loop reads CASSPEGSAYGYTF. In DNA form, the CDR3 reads TGTGCCAGCAGCCCGGAAGGCAGCGCCTATGGCTACACCTTC.

The CDR3 here is CASSVSTHQPQHF. The DNA of the CDR3 is TGTGCCAGCAGTGTGTCCACCCATCAGCCCCAGCATTTT. The chain combines TRBV2 with TRBJ1-5; no firm D call. Deletions cut 4 bases from V and 5 bases from J, with 9 bases between. CDR3 size: 13 residues. The V gene's germline CDR1 is SNHLY and CDR2 FYNNEI.

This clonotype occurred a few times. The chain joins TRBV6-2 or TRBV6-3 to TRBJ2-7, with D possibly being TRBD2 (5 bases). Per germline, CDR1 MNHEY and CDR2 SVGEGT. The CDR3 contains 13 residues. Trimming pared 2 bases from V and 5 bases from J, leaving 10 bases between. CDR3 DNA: TGTGCCAGCAGTTACAGGGAGATGGACGAGCAGTACTTC. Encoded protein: CASSYREMDEQYF.

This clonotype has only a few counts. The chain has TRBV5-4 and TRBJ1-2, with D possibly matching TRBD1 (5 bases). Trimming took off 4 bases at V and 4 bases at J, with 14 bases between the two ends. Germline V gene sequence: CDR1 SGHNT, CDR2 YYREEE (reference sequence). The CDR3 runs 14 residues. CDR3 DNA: TGTGCCAGCAGCCGCACGGGACTCCTCTATGGCTACACCTTC. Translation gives CASSRTGLLYGYTF.

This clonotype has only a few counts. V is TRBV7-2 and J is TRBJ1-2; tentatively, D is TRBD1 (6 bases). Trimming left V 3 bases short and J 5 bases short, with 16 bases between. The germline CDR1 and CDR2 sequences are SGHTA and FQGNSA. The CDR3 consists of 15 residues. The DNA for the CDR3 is TGTGCCAGCAGCTTTTACGGTGGTGGACAGTATGGCTACACCTTC. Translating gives CASSFYGGGQYGYTF.

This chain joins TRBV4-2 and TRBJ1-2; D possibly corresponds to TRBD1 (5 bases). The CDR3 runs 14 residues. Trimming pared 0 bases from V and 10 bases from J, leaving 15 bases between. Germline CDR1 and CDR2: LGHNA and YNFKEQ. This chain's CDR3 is CASSQDWGGTAYTF. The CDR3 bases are TGTGCCAGCAGCCAAGATTGGGGGGGGACGGCCTACACCTTC.

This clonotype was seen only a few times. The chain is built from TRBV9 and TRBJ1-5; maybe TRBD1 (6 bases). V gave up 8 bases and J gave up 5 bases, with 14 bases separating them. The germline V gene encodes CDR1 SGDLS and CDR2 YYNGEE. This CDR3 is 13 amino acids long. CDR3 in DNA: TGTGCCAGTGGGAGGGGGGTCGATCAGCCCCAGCATTTT. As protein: CASGRGVDQPQHF.